The 28 T cell receptor beta chains below come from one sample, sequenced in a study of CD8 T cells in ankylosing spondylitis. TCRdb analysed the 5' RACE reads with MiXCR anew, one entry per CDR3 protein. The sample has approximately 150,000 distinct CDR3 sequences; just over 9.5% are singletons. The sequencing input was blood, either unsorted or a sorted T cell fraction (not recorded which). These receptors were collected from a female donor with ankylosing spondylitis or in good health (not recorded which).

This clonotype came up a few times. V and J are TRBV7-1 and TRBJ2-2, with 14 bases fitting TRBD2. TRBV7-1 is an ORF, with its function uncertain. The CDR3 totals 21 residues. The V and J ends lost 1 base and 0 bases, in that order; junction bases with no gene match: 10. The CDR3 coding sequence is TGTGCCAGCAGCTCAGGACTAGCGGGAGGGCCGGAGTTAACGAACACCGGGGAGCTGTTTTTT. Protein sequence: CASSSGLAGGPELTNTGELFF.

This clonotype has only a few counts. The chain couples TRBV6-6 to TRBJ2-1; D may correspond to TRBD1 or TRBD2 (5 bases each). There are 13 residues in the CDR3. Looked up from germline, CDR1 is MNHNY and CDR2 is SVGAGI (reference sequence). V was cut by 6 bases and J by 7 bases, with 13 bases left in between. In DNA form, the CDR3 reads TGTGCCAGCAGCTGGGACCGAACGAATGAGCAGTTCTTC. It encodes CASSWDRTNEQFF.

The V and J genes are TRBV3-1 and TRBJ2-1, with 9 nucleotides matching TRBD2. V shed 1 base, J shed 4 bases, and the junction held 8 bases outside the gene matches. The CDR3 is 17 amino acids. Germline assignment: CDR1 LGHDT and CDR2 YNNKEL (reference sequence). Here the CDR3 DNA reads TGTGCCAGCAGCCAAGCCCAAAGACTAGCGGAATACAATGAGCAGTTCTTC. As protein: CASSQAQRLAEYNEQFF.

The J gene is TRBJ2-1, the V gene TRBV28; D possibly corresponds to TRBD2 (5 bases). There are 14 residues in the CDR3. Germline assignment: CDR1 MDHEN and CDR2 SYDVKM. The V end lost 7 bases, the J end lost 2 bases, and 12 bases lay between the germline ends. The CDR3 sequence: CASKEGVAYNEQFF. The CDR3 bases are TGTGCCAGCAAAGAGGGAGTGGCCTACAATGAGCAGTTCTTC.

The chain combines TRBV27 with TRBJ2-3; possible D gene TRBD1, 5 bases. The V and J ends lost 3 bases and 4 bases respectively, with 17 bases between them. The CDR3 runs to 16 residues. Germline values: CDR1 MNHEY, CDR2 SMNVEV (reference sequence). CDR3 in amino acids: CASSFWVPQGADTQYF. Written as DNA, the CDR3 is TGTGCCAGCAGTTTTTGGGTACCCCAGGGCGCAGATACGCAGTATTTT.

This clonotype was counted a few times. The chain combines TRBV6-1 with TRBJ2-3, with TRBD1 matching over 9 bases. The CDR3 contains 15 residues. The germline CDR1 and CDR2 sequences are MNHNS and SASEGT. The V segment lost 6 bases and the J segment 4 bases; nucleotides outside the gene matches: 8. The CDR3, as DNA: TGTGCCAGCAGCCAGGACAGGGGAGGACCAGATACGCAGTATTTT. Its translation is CASSQDRGGPDTQYF.

This clonotype was counted at least ten times. The CDR3 reads CASSQERVSGMNTEAFF. The CDR3 bases are TGCGCCAGCAGCCAAGAGCGCGTTTCGGGGATGAACACTGAAGCTTTCTTT. The chain uses TRBV4-3 and TRBJ1-1; D remains ambiguous. Per germline, CDR1 LGHNA and CDR2 YSLEER. The CDR3 covers 17 residues. Trimming took 0 bases from V and 0 from J, leaving 14 bases between them.

This clonotype was seen only a few times. This chain links TRBV19 with TRBJ1-5; 7 nucleotides match TRBD1. CDR1 and CDR2 (germline): LNHDA, SQIVND (reference sequence). The CDR3 contains 16 residues. The V gene end was trimmed by 3 bases and the J gene end by 7 bases; junction bases not matched to a gene: 12. CDR3 bases: TGTGCCAGTAGTATCATCACAGGGGCGGTGGAACAGCCCCAGCATTTT. This encodes CASSIITGAVEQPQHF. The variable domain in full, completed from reference TRBV19 and TRBJ1-5, reads DGGITQSPKYLFRKEGQNVTLSCEQNLNHDAMYWYRQDPGQGLRLIYYSQIVNDFQKGDIAEGYSVSREKKESFPLTVTSAQKNPTAFYLCASSIITGAVEQPQHFGDGTRLSIL.

This clonotype was seen many times. This chain connects TRBV29-1 to TRBJ2-7; 9 nucleotides align to TRBD1. The germline gives CDR1 SQVTM, CDR2 ANQGSEA. V shed 8 bases, J shed 5 bases, and the junction held 10 bases outside the gene matches. The CDR3 loop spans 13 amino acids. In DNA form, the CDR3 reads TGCAGCAGCCGGGACAGGGTTTCCGACGAGCAGTACTTC. The encoded protein is CSSRDRVSDEQYF.

The rearrangement uses TRBV3-1 and TRBJ2-1; 9 bases are a match to TRBD2. After removal of 0 bases from V and 10 bases from J, the junction contained 13 bases not matched to a gene. Germline V gives CDR1 LGHDT, CDR2 YNNKEL (reference sequence). The CDR3 has 17 residues. The CDR3 loop is CASSQDLVVAGDDEQFF. The CDR3 DNA is TGTGCCAGCAGCCAAGATCTTGTGGTAGCGGGAGATGACGAGCAGTTCTTC.

This clonotype was seen a handful of times. This rearrangement joins TRBV28 to TRBJ2-1, with TRBD2 matching over 8 bases. The trim removed 3 bases at V and 4 bases at J, leaving 14 bases unmatched. CDR1 is MDHEN and CDR2 is SYDVKM in the germline V gene. The CDR3 is 18 residues long. The CDR3 region has the DNA TGTGCCAGCAGTTTTCTGACTAGCGCCCGGATATCGTACAATGAGCAGTTCTTC. Its protein is CASSFLTSARISYNEQFF.

The V and J genes are TRBV6-1 and TRBJ2-5, with a weak D call TRBD1 (6 bases). CDR1 is MNHNS, CDR2 SASEGT, per germline. CDR3 length: 13 amino acids. V shed 6 bases and J shed 2 bases, with 10 bases lying between them. The CDR3 reads CASRMGQQETQYF. The DNA for the CDR3 is TGTGCCAGCAGAATGGGACAACAAGAGACCCAGTACTTC.

This clonotype was detected many times. The genes are TRBV7-9 and TRBJ2-7; D remains ambiguous. The V gene's germline CDR1 is SEHNR and CDR2 FQNEAQ (reference sequence). This CDR3 spans 13 amino acids. V lost 4 bases and J 0 bases, leaving 7 bases between the germline ends. The CDR3 region has the DNA TGTGCCAGCAGCTCTGAAGTCTCCTACGAGCAGTACTTC. It codes for CASSSEVSYEQYF.

This chain links TRBV20-1 with TRBJ2-3; 9 bases are a match to TRBD2. The V gene end was trimmed by 2 bases and the J gene end by 2 bases; junction bases not matched to a gene: 5. The CDR3 sequence is 15 residues long. The germline gives CDR1 DFQATT, CDR2 SNEGSKA (reference sequence). The CDR3: CSARSLAGFTDTQYF. The CDR3 DNA follows: TGCAGTGCTAGATCCCTAGCGGGATTCACAGATACGCAGTATTTT.

The rearrangement links TRBV10-2 to TRBJ2-1; D remains ambiguous. CDR3 size: 13 residues. CDR1 WSHSY and CDR2 SAAADI come from the germline V gene. V lost 7 bases to trimming and J lost 0 bases, with 7 bases between them. DNA of the CDR3: TGCGCCAGCAACGAAAACTCCTACAATGAGCAGTTCTTC. Amino acids: CASNENSYNEQFF.

This clonotype came up a few times. The rearrangement links TRBV11-2 to TRBJ2-1, with TRBD1 matching 8 bases. Looked up from germline, CDR1 is SGHAT and CDR2 is FQNNGV. The CDR3 has 14 residues. Losses at the gene ends were 5 bases for V and 9 bases for J; bases not matched to a gene: 9. The CDR3 sequence is CASSIQGAGGEQFF. The CDR3 DNA reads TGTGCCAGCAGCATCCAGGGGGCAGGGGGTGAGCAGTTCTTC.

V is TRBV20-1 and J is TRBJ2-5; the D gene is possibly TRBD1 (5 bases). Trimming stripped 3 bases from V and 7 bases from J, with 15 bases between. The CDR3 totals 13 residues. The V gene's germline CDR1 is DFQATT and CDR2 SNEGSKA (reference sequence). For the CDR3, the DNA is TGCAGTGCTAGTGTGCGGCAGGGCGGGACCCAGTACTTC. Protein product: CSASVRQGGTQYF.

This clonotype was counted only a few times. The chain carries TRBV4-3 and TRBJ1-4; weak D call: TRBD1 (5 bases). The CDR3 is made up of 14 amino acids. Germline V gene data show CDR1 as LGHNA and CDR2 as YSLEER. V lost 6 bases, J lost 8 bases, and 16 bases lay in between. Here the CDR3 DNA reads TGCGCCAGCAGGGCAAGGGGTGGTGGAGAAAAACTGTTTTTT. Amino acid sequence: CASRARGGGEKLFF.

V and J are TRBV7-9 and TRBJ2-7; D is undetermined. The CDR3 is made up of 13 amino acids. Looked up from germline, CDR1 is SEHNR and CDR2 is FQNEAQ (reference sequence). V was cut by 4 bases and J by 0 bases, with 7 bases left in between. CDR3 in amino acids: CASSYGSSYEQYF. CDR3 coding DNA: TGTGCCAGCAGCTATGGGTCCTCCTACGAGCAGTACTTC. Supplemented by reference TRBV7-9 and TRBJ2-7, the full variable domain reads DTGVSQNPRHKITKRGQNVTFRCDPISEHNRLYWYRQTLGQGPEFLTYFQNEAQLEKSRLLSDRFSAERPKGSFSTLEIQRTEQGDSAMYLCASSYGSSYEQYFGPGTRLTVT.

This clonotype has a handful of counts. The V gene is TRBV6-2 or TRBV6-3, the J gene TRBJ2-1; D is unresolved. The V gene's germline CDR1 is MNHEY and CDR2 SVGEGT. V lost 6 bases and J lost 6, with 6 bases in between. The CDR3 has 11 amino acids. The CDR3 sequence is CASSESNEQFF. The DNA for the CDR3 is TGTGCCAGCAGCGAATCCAATGAGCAGTTCTTC.

Many counts were recorded for this clonotype. The chain has TRBV3-1 and TRBJ2-5; no definite D call. Germline V gives CDR1 LGHDT, CDR2 YNNKEL (reference sequence). Trimming took off 4 bases at V and 1 base at J, with 16 bases between the two ends. This CDR3 spans 16 amino acids. This chain's CDR3 is CASSPKPTNFQETQYF. In DNA, the CDR3 is TGTGCCAGCAGCCCCAAACCGACGAACTTCCAAGAGACCCAGTACTTC.

This clonotype occurred many times. The rearrangement uses TRBV7-9 and TRBJ1-4; 8 bases line up with TRBD1. The CDR3 sequence is 13 residues long. V was pared by 4 bases and J by 8 bases, with 3 bases of the junction left unmatched. Germline CDR1 SEHNR, CDR2 FQNEAQ (reference sequence). For the CDR3, the DNA is TGTGCCAGCAGCTCGGACAGGGTGGAAAAACTGTTTTTT. Amino acid sequence: CASSSDRVEKLFF.

The genes are TRBV4-3 and TRBJ2-6; D is ambiguous. CDR3 length equals 14 residues. Germline CDR1 reads LGHNA; CDR2 reads YSLEER. The V gene lost 5 bases and the J gene lost 8 bases, with 13 bases spanning the gap. CDR3 DNA sequence: TGCGCCAGCAGCTCCTTGGCCCGACCCAACGTCCTGACTTTC. Protein sequence: CASSSLARPNVLTF.

The rearrangement joins TRBV7-2 to TRBJ2-3, with a weak D call TRBD1 (5 bases). Germline CDR1 SGHTA, CDR2 FQGNSA. V lost 4 bases, J lost 0 bases, and 11 bases lay in between. The CDR3 has 15 amino acids. CDR3 in DNA: TGTGCCAGCAGCTCGACGACAGCTAGCACAGATACGCAGTATTTT. It yields the protein CASSSTTASTDTQYF. The whole variable domain, remainder taken from reference TRBV7-2 and TRBJ2-3, is GAGVSQSPSNKVTEKGKDVELRCDPISGHTALYWYRQSLGQGLEFLIYFQGNSAPDKSGLPSDRFSAERTGGSVSTLTIQRTQQEDSAVYLCASSSTTASTDTQYFGPGTRLTVL.

A few counts support this clonotype. The rearrangement uses TRBV5-1 and TRBJ2-1; no clear D. V was shortened by 4 bases and J by 11 bases, with 16 bases between the two germline ends. The CDR3 is 13 residues long. Germline loops: CDR1 SGHRS, CDR2 YFSETQ. Here the CDR3 reads CASSPRPGSKQFF. CDR3 coding DNA: TGCGCCAGCAGCCCCCGCCCCGGCTCGAAGCAGTTCTTC.

In this sample, this clonotype turned up a few times. The chain links TRBV7-8 to TRBJ2-7, with 7 bases fitting TRBD1. The length of the CDR3 is 14 residues. V was clipped by 3 bases and J by 0 bases; unmatched bases: 2. CDR1 and CDR2 (germline): SGHVS, FQNEAQ. CDR3 amino acids: CASSFGTDSYEQYF. As DNA, the CDR3 is TGTGCCAGCAGCTTTGGGACAGACTCCTACGAGCAGTACTTC.

The chain has TRBV27 and TRBJ2-2, with D hard to call. V shed 2 bases and J shed 7 bases, with 11 bases lying between them. CDR1 and CDR2 (germline): MNHEY, SMNVEV (reference sequence). The CDR3 contains 14 residues. CDR3 sequence (DNA): TGTGCCAGCAGTTTAAATGCCTTTGGCGGGGAGCTGTTTTTT. It codes for CASSLNAFGGELFF.

In this sample, this clonotype turned up a few times. This chain connects TRBV5-4 to TRBJ2-5; weak D call: TRBD2 (6 bases). The V end was cut by 3 bases, the J end by 1 base, with 16 bases between. The CDR3 loop spans 16 amino acids. CDR1 and CDR2 (germline): SGHNT, YYREEE (reference sequence). The CDR3 bases are TGTGCCAGCAGCTCGAGACTCGAGGAGGGCCAAGAGACCCAGTACTTC. Its translation is CASSSRLEEGQETQYF. The whole variable domain, filled in from reference TRBV5-4 and TRBJ2-5, reads ETGVTQSPTHLIKTRGQQVTLRCSSQSGHNTVSWYQQALGQGPQFIFQYYREEENGRGNFPPRFSGLQFPNYSSELNVNALELDDSALYLCASSSRLEEGQETQYFGPGTRLLVL.